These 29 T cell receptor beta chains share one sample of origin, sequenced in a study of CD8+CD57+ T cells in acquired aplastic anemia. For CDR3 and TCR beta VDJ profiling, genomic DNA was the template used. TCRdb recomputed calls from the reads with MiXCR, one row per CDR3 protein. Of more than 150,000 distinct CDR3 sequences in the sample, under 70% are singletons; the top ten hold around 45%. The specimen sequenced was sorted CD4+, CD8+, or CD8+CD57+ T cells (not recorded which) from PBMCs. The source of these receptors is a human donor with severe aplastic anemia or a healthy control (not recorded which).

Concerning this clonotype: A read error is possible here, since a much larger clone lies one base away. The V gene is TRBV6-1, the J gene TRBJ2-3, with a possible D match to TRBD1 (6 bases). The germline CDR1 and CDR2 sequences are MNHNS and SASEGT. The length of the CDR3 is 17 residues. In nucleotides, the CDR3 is TGTGCCAGCGGTGAAGAGTGGGACACCAGACTTTACCCTACGCAGTATTTT. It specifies CASGEEWDTRLYPTQYF.

The CDR3 is CASSLISGGELFF. The CDR3, as DNA: TGTGCCAGCAGCCTTATTAGCGGGGGGGAGCTGTTTTTT. The rearrangement links TRBV7-2 to TRBJ2-2; 7 positions match TRBD2. CDR1 SGHTA and CDR2 FQGNSA come from the germline V gene. Losses at the gene ends were 5 bases for V and 8 bases for J; bases not matched to a gene: 5. The CDR3 has 13 amino acids.

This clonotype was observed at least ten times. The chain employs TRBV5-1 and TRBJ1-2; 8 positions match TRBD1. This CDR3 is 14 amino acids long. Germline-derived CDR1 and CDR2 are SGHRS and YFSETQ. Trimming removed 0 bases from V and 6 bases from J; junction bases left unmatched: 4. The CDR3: CASSLGQGANGYTF. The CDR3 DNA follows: TGCGCCAGCAGCTTGGGCCAGGGGGCGAATGGCTACACCTTC.

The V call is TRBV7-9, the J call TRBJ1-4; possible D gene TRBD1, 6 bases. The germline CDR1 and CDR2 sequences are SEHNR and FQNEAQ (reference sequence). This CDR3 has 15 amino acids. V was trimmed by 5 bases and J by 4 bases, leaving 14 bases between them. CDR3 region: CASSRSPGVNEKLFF. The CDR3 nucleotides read TGTGCCAGCAGCCGGTCGCCAGGGGTTAATGAAAAACTGTTTTTT. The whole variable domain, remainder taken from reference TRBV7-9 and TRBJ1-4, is DTGVSQNPRHKITKRGQNVTFRCDPISEHNRLYWYRQTLGQGPEFLTYFQNEAQLEKSRLLSDRFSAERPKGSFSTLEIQRTEQGDSAMYLCASSRSPGVNEKLFFGSGTQLSVL.

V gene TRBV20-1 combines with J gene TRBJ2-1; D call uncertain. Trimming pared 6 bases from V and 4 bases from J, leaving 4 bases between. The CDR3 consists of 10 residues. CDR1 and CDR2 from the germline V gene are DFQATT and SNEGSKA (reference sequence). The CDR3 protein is CSALYNEQFF. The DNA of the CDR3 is TGCAGTGCCCTTTACAATGAGCAGTTCTTC.

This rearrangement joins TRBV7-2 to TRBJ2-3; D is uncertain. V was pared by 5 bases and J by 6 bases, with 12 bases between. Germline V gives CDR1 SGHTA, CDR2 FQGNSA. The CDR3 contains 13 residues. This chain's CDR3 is CASSQSLPDTQYF. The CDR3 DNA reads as TGTGCCAGCAGCCAAAGTCTGCCGGATACGCAGTATTTT.

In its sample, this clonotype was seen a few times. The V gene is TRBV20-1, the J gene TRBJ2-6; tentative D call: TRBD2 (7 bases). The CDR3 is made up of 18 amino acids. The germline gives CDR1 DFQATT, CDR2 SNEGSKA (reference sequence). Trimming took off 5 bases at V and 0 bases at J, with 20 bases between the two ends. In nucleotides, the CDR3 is TGCAGTGCTTGGGGAGGGGTAAAGGGGGGCTCTGGGGCCAACGTCCTGACTTTC. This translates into CSAWGGVKGGSGANVLTF.

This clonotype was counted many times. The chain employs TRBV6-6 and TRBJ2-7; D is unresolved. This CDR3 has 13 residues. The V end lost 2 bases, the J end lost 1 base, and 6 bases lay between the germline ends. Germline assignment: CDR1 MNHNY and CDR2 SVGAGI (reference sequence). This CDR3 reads CASSYPDSYEQYF. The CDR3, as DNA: TGTGCCAGCAGTTACCCGGATTCCTACGAGCAGTACTTC.

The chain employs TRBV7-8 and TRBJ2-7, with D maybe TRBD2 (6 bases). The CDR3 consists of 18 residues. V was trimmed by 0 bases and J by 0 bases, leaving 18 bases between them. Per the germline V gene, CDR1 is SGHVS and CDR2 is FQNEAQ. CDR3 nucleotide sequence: TGTGCCAGCAGCTTAGCCTCCACTAGCTTAGGGAACTCCTACGAGCAGTACTTC. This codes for CASSLASTSLGNSYEQYF.

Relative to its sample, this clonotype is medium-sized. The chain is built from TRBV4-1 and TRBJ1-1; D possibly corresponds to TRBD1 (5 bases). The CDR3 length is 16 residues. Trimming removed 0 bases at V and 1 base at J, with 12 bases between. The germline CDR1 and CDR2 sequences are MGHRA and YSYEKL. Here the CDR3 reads CASSQEQTDANTEAFF. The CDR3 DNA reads TGCGCCAGCAGCCAAGAACAGACAGATGCGAACACTGAAGCTTTCTTT.

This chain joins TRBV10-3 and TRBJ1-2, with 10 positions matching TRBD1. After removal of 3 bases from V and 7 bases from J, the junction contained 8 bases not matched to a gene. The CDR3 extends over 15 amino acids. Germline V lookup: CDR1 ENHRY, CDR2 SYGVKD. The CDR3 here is CAISDGTGARVGYTF. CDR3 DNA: TGTGCCATCAGTGATGGGACAGGGGCGAGGGTTGGCTACACCTTC.

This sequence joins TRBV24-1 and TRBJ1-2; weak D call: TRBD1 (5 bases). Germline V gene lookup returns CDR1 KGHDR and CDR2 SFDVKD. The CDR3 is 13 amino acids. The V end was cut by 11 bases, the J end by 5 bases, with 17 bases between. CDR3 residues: CAIGVGTDYGYTF. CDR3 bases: TGTGCCATCGGGGTGGGGACGGATTATGGCTACACCTTC.

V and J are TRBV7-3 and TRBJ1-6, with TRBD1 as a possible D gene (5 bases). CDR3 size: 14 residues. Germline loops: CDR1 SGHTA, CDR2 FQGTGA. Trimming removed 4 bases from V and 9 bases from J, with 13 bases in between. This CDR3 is CASSSTVSGSPLHF. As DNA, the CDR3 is TGTGCCAGCAGCTCGACAGTCTCGGGTTCACCCCTCCACTTT.

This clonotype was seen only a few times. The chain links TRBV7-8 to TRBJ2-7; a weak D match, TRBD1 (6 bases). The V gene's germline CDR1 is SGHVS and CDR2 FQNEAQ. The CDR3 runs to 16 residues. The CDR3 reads CASSLESPGASYGQYV. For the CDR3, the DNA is TGTGCCAGCAGCTTAGAGAGCCCAGGGGCATCCTACGGGCAGTACGTC.

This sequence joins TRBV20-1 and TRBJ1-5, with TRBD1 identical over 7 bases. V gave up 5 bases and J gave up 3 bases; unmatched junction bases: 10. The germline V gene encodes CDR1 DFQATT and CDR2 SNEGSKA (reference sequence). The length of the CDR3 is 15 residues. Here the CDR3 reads CSARTGTVANQPQHF. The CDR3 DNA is TGCAGTGCTCGAACAGGGACAGTAGCCAATCAGCCCCAGCATTTT.

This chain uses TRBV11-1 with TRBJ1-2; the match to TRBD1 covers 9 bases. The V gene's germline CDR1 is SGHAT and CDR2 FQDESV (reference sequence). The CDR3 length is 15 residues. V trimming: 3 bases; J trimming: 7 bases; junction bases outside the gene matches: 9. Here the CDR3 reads CASSLAGTGTAGYTF. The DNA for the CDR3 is TGTGCCAGCAGCTTGGCAGGGACAGGGACAGCTGGCTACACCTTC.

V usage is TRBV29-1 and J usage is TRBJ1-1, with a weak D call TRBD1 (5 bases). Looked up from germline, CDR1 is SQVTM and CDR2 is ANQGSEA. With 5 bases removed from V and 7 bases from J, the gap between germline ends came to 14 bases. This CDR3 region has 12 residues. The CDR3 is CSVSNRPNEAFF. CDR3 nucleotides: TGCAGCGTTAGTAACAGGCCGAATGAAGCTTTCTTT.

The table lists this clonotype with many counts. This CDR3 reads CASSLGGLAGGTDTQYF. The DNA of the CDR3 is TGTGCCAGCAGCTTAGGGGGACTAGCGGGGGGCACAGATACGCAGTATTTT. This rearrangement joins TRBV7-9 to TRBJ2-3, with TRBD2 matching over 14 bases. CDR3 length: 17 amino acids. Per the germline V gene, CDR1 is SEHNR and CDR2 is FQNEAQ (reference sequence). The J segment lost 1 base and the V segment lost 1 base, leaving 1 base of the junction unmatched.

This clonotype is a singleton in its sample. The CDR3 sequence: CASSGGSGTYEQFF. The DNA of the CDR3 is TGTGCCAGCAGTGGAGGTAGCGGGACCTATGAGCAGTTCTTC. V and J are TRBV25-1 and TRBJ2-1; 8 bases match TRBD2. The ends lost 4 bases at V and 8 bases at J; junction bases unmatched: 7. This CDR3 contains 14 residues. Germline-derived CDR1 and CDR2 are MGHDK and SYGVNS.

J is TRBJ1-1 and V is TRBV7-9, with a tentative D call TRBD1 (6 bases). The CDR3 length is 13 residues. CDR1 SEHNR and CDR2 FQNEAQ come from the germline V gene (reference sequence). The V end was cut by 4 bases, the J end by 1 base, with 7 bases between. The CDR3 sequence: CASSSGQNTEAFF. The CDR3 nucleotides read TGTGCCAGCAGCTCGGGACAGAACACTGAAGCTTTCTTT.

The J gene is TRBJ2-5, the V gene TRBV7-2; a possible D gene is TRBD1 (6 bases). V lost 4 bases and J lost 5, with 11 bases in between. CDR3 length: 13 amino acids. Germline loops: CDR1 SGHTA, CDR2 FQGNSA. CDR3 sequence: CASSSRTVETQYF. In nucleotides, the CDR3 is TGTGCCAGCAGCTCCCGGACAGTTGAGACCCAGTACTTC.

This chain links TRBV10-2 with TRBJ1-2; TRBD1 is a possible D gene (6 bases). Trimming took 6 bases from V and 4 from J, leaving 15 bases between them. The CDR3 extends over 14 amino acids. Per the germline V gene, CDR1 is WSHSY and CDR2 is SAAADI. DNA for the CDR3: TGCGCCAGCAGCATAACCAAGGACAGCTATGGCTACACCTTC. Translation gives CASSITKDSYGYTF.

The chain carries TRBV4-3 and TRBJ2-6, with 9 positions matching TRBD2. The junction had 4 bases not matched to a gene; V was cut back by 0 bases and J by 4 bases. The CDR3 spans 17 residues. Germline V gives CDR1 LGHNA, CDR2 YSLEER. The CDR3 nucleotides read TGCGCCAGCAGCCAAGACCCGGGGACTAGCGGGGCCAACGTCCTGACTTTC. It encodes CASSQDPGTSGANVLTF.

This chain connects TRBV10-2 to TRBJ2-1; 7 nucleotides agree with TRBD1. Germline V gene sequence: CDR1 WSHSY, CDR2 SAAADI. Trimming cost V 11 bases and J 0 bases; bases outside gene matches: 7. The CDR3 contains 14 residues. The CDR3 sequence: CASLGTDSYNEQFF. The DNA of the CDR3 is TGCGCCTCTCTAGGGACAGACTCCTACAATGAGCAGTTCTTC.

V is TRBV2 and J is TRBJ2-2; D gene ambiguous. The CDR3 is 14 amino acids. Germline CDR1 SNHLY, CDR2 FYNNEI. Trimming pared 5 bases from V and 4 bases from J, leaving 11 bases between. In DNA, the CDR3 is TGTGCCAGCAGTAAGACGAGTGCCACCGGGGAGCTGTTTTTT. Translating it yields CASSKTSATGELFF.

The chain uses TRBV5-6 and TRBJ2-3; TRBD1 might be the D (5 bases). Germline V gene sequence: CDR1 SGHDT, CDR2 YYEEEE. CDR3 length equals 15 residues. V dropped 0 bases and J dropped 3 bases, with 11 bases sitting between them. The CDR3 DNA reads TGTGCCAGCAGCTTGGGGGCAGGGAATACAGATACGCAGTATTTT. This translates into CASSLGAGNTDTQYF.

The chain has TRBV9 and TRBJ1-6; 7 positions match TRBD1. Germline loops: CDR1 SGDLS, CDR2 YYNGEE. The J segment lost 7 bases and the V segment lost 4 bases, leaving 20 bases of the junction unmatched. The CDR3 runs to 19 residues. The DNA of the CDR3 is TGTGCCAGCAGCCCGGAGGAGGCAGGGGGGTCGAGGAGGAATTCACCCCTCCACTTT. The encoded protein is CASSPEEAGGSRRNSPLHF.

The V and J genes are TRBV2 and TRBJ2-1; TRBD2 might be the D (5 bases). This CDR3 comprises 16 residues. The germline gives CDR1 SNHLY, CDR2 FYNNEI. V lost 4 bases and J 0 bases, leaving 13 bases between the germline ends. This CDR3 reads CASSGPRASSYNEQFF. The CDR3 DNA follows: TGTGCCAGCAGTGGGCCGCGGGCTAGCTCCTACAATGAGCAGTTCTTC.

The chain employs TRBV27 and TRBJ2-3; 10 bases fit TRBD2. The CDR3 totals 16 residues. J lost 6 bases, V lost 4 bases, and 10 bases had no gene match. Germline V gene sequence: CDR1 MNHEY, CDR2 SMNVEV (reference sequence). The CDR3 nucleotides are TGTGCCAGCAGTTCTCTCCTAGCGGGGGTTAGGGATACGCAGTATTTT. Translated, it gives CASSSLLAGVRDTQYF.